The entry that follows covers one T cell receptor beta chain sequence. Its antigen is as yet unknown. TCRdb keeps only in-frame clones here, not all; method: immunoSEQ multiplex PCR. The data contain about 130,000 clones, just under 95% of them singletons. Germline CDR1 LGHNA, CDR2 YNFKEQ. V shed 2 bases and J shed 4 bases, with 14 bases lying between them. This CDR3 contains 15 residues. This sample was included in a study of T cell responses to AZD1222 COVID-19 vaccine. Overall study results and limits: The sample set comprised mostly white British donors with more females, and clonal diversity was possibly underestimated. Once two AZD1222 doses were given, Spike-specific TCR breadth and depth went up.

The receptor was derived from an adult who received the AZD1222 COVID-19 vaccine. Sequencing was performed on peripheral blood, taken 28 days after the second AZD1222 dose. The J gene is TRBJ1-2, the V gene TRBV4-2; unclear D gene. CDR3 coding DNA: TGTGCCAGCAGCCAAAACTCCGGGCCCACCTATGGCTACACCTTC. Protein: CASSQNSGPTYGYTF.